Only a few counts were recorded for the clone carrying this T cell receptor beta chain. Its antigen is currently unknown. The data derive from a study of CD8 T cells in ankylosing spondylitis. Notes on the study in general: In synovial fluid and blood from reactive arthritis, some motif variants were previously reported. A motif in TCR beta, a set of seven to nine highly homologous variants, appeared characteristic of ankylosing spondylitis blood.

TCRdb fed the 5' RACE reads into MiXCR, producing one record per CDR3 protein. The table shows approximately 150,000 distinct CDR3 sequences, with 17% occurring only once. There are 16 residues in the CDR3. Germline V CDR1 and CDR2: SGHVS, FNYEAQ. V lost 0 bases and J 4 bases, leaving 14 bases between the germline ends. The TCR originated in a male donor with ankylosing spondylitis. The chain links TRBV7-6 to TRBJ2-3, with D maybe TRBD2 (6 bases). Specimen: blood, either unsorted or a sorted T cell fraction (not recorded which). CDR3 DNA sequence: TGTGCCAGCAGCTTAGCGGCGGGGCTGAATTCAGATACGCAGTATTTT. This gives the protein CASSLAAGLNSDTQYF.